Listed below are T cell receptor beta chains from one sample, sequenced in a study of Ad26.COV2.S vaccination and SARS-CoV-2 variants. TCRdb keeps only in-frame clones here, not all; method: immunoSEQ multiplex PCR. The sample consists of about 350,000 clones, around nine tenths of them appearing once. The sequenced sample was peripheral blood, obtained in a trial of Ad26.COV2.S vaccine versus placebo. The source is a person between 18 and 59 years old who received the Ad26.COV2.S COVID-19 vaccine or a placebo. Each CDR3 is given with its conserved first and last residue. A D gene is named only where the DNA matches it firmly. Size is omitted from some rows. Given values are once, few, many or a class for expanded clones.

j_gene: TRBJ2-1; d_gene: TRBD2; v_gene: TRBV2; abundance: -; CDR3aa: CASSEPSGRVPYNEQFF; CDR3nt: TGTGCCAGCAGTGAACCCTCGGGGAGGGTCCCCTACAATGAGCAGTTCTTC
j_gene: TRBJ2-1; d_gene: TRBD2; v_gene: TRBV4-3; abundance: -; CDR3aa: CASSQELQGLEHNEQFF; CDR3nt: TGCGCCAGCAGCCAAGAGCTCCAGGGACTAGAACACAATGAGCAGTTCTTC
j_gene: TRBJ2-1; d_gene: TRBD1; v_gene: TRBV7-2; abundance: -; CDR3aa: CASRDSFYNEQFF; CDR3nt: TGTGCCAGTCGGGACAGCTTTTACAATGAGCAGTTCTTC
j_gene: TRBJ2-2; d_gene: -; v_gene: TRBV7-9; abundance: -; CDR3aa: CASSLFGGELFF; CDR3nt: TGTGCCAGCAGCTTATTCGGGGGGGAGCTGTTTTTT
j_gene: TRBJ1-1; d_gene: -; v_gene: TRBV11-3; abundance: -; CDR3aa: CASSLKGGTNTEAFF; CDR3nt: TGTGCCAGCAGCTTAAAGGGAGGGACTAACACTGAAGCTTTCTTT
j_gene: TRBJ2-4; d_gene: -; v_gene: TRBV24-1; abundance: -; CDR3aa: CATSDSQGWSDIQYF; CDR3nt: TGTGCCACCAGTGATTCACAGGGTTGGAGCGACATTCAGTACTTC
j_gene: TRBJ2-6; d_gene: -; v_gene: TRBV4-1; abundance: -; CDR3aa: CASSQDMASGANVLTF; CDR3nt: TGCGCCAGCAGCCAAGATATGGCCTCTGGGGCCAACGTCCTGACTTTC
j_gene: TRBJ1-2; d_gene: -; v_gene: TRBV7-2; abundance: -; CDR3aa: CASSLGDGYTF; CDR3nt: TGTGCCAGCAGCTTGGGGGATGGCTACACCTTC
j_gene: TRBJ2-1; d_gene: -; v_gene: TRBV4-2; abundance: -; CDR3aa: CASSSAGLQFF; CDR3nt: TGTGCCAGCAGCTCGGCGGGGTTGCAGTTCTTC
j_gene: TRBJ1-1; d_gene: TRBD1; v_gene: TRBV13; abundance: -; CDR3aa: CASRDRGRNTEAFF; CDR3nt: TGTGCCAGCAGAGACAGGGGTCGGAACACTGAAGCTTTCTTT
j_gene: TRBJ1-1; d_gene: TRBD1; v_gene: TRBV19; abundance: -; CDR3aa: CASSMGDRGPGTEAFF; CDR3nt: TGTGCCAGTAGTATGGGGGACAGGGGGCCGGGCACTGAAGCTTTCTTT
j_gene: TRBJ2-1; d_gene: TRBD2; v_gene: TRBV7-9; abundance: -; CDR3aa: CASSYPPGTSAYNEQFF; CDR3nt: TGTGCCAGCAGCTATCCGCCCGGGACTAGCGCGTACAATGAGCAGTTCTTC
j_gene: TRBJ1-6; d_gene: -; v_gene: TRBV6-5; abundance: -; CDR3aa: CASRGGVVGDSPLHF; CDR3nt: TGTGCCAGCAGAGGGGGGGTAGTCGGGGATTCACCCCTCCACTTT
j_gene: TRBJ2-2; d_gene: -; v_gene: TRBV27; abundance: -; CDR3aa: CASSLGNTGELFF; CDR3nt: TGTGCCAGCAGTTTAGGGAACACCGGGGAGCTGTTTTTT
j_gene: TRBJ2-2; d_gene: -; v_gene: TRBV6-5; abundance: once; CDR3aa: CASSYSRANTGELFF; CDR3nt: TGTGCCAGCAGTTACTCCCGGGCGAACACCGGGGAGCTGTTTTTT
j_gene: TRBJ2-7; d_gene: TRBD1; v_gene: TRBV9; abundance: -; CDR3aa: CASSPRQGAYEQYF; CDR3nt: TGTGCCAGCAGCCCCCGACAGGGGGCCTACGAGCAGTACTTC
j_gene: TRBJ1-6; d_gene: -; v_gene: TRBV9; abundance: once; CDR3aa: CASSRAGSSYNSPLHF; CDR3nt: TGTGCCAGCAGTAGGGCAGGGAGCTCCTATAATTCACCCCTCCACTTT
j_gene: TRBJ1-4; d_gene: -; v_gene: TRBV7-2; abundance: -; CDR3aa: CASSLAGSGARIELFF; CDR3nt: TGTGCCAGCAGCTTAGCTGGTTCAGGGGCGCGGATAGAACTGTTTTTT
j_gene: TRBJ2-2; d_gene: -; v_gene: TRBV7-2; abundance: -; CDR3aa: CASSLVGGANTGELFF; CDR3nt: TGTGCCAGCAGCTTAGTCGGGGGTGCGAACACCGGGGAGCTGTTTTTT
j_gene: TRBJ2-3; d_gene: TRBD2; v_gene: TRBV3-1/TRBV3-2; abundance: once; CDR3aa: CASSPGLASTDTQYF; CDR3nt: TGTGCCAGCAGCCCTGGACTAGCTAGCACAGATACGCAGTATTTT
j_gene: TRBJ2-3; d_gene: -; v_gene: TRBV18; abundance: -; CDR3aa: CASSPPGTLNTDTQYF; CDR3nt: TGTGCCAGCTCACCACCCGGGACACTCAACACAGATACGCAGTATTTT
j_gene: TRBJ2-1; d_gene: -; v_gene: TRBV14; abundance: -; CDR3aa: CASSRRLRDNEQFF; CDR3nt: TGTGCCAGCAGCCGTCGTCTGCGGGACAATGAGCAGTTCTTC
j_gene: TRBJ1-5; d_gene: TRBD1; v_gene: TRBV7-9; abundance: few; CDR3aa: CASSPSGQGISQPQHF; CDR3nt: TGTGCCAGCAGCCCTAGTGGACAGGGGATAAGTCAGCCCCAGCATTTT
j_gene: TRBJ1-5; d_gene: -; v_gene: TRBV6-2/TRBV6-3; abundance: few; CDR3aa: CASSPAGGTSNRNQPQHF; CDR3nt: TGTGCCAGCAGCCCCGCGGGTGGCACCTCCAATCGAAATCAGCCCCAGCATTTT
j_gene: TRBJ1-2; d_gene: TRBD1; v_gene: TRBV28; abundance: once; CDR3aa: CASSLRDRVYGYTF; CDR3nt: TGTGCCAGCAGTTTGCGGGACAGAGTCTATGGCTACACCTTC
j_gene: TRBJ1-2; d_gene: -; v_gene: TRBV5-1; abundance: few; CDR3aa: CASSPREVRVHGYTF; CDR3nt: TGCGCCAGCAGCCCCCGGGAGGTCAGGGTGCACGGCTACACCTTC
j_gene: TRBJ1-5; d_gene: -; v_gene: TRBV19; abundance: once; CDR3aa: CASSREDNQPQHF; CDR3nt: TGTGCCAGTAGTCGGGAGGATAATCAGCCCCAGCATTTT
j_gene: TRBJ1-1; d_gene: -; v_gene: TRBV30; abundance: -; CDR3aa: CAWRDSYTEAFF; CDR3nt: TGTGCCTGGAGGGACAGTTACACTGAAGCTTTCTTT
j_gene: TRBJ1-1; d_gene: -; v_gene: TRBV9; abundance: -; CDR3aa: CASSARGGDTEAFF; CDR3nt: TGTGCCAGCAGCGCCCGGGGGGGAGATACTGAAGCTTTCTTT
j_gene: TRBJ1-2; d_gene: -; v_gene: TRBV28; abundance: -; CDR3aa: CASTRINYGYTF; CDR3nt: TGTGCCAGCACAAGGATTAACTATGGCTACACCTTC
j_gene: TRBJ1-1; d_gene: -; v_gene: TRBV5-1; abundance: -; CDR3aa: CASSLSGRAAEAFF; CDR3nt: TGCGCCAGCAGCTTGTCCGGCAGGGCCGCTGAAGCTTTCTTT
j_gene: TRBJ2-5; d_gene: -; v_gene: TRBV5-4; abundance: once; CDR3aa: CASSLGYGAGQETQYF; CDR3nt: TGTGCCAGCAGCTTGGGGTACGGTGCGGGACAAGAGACCCAGTACTTC
j_gene: TRBJ2-2; d_gene: TRBD1; v_gene: TRBV7-6; abundance: -; CDR3aa: CASSLAAGGAGGELFF; CDR3nt: TGTGCCAGCAGCTTAGCGGCAGGGGGCGCAGGCGGGGAGCTGTTTTTT
j_gene: TRBJ2-1; d_gene: -; v_gene: TRBV7-2; abundance: once; CDR3aa: CASSWVAGGIIF; CDR3nt: -
j_gene: TRBJ2-2; d_gene: -; v_gene: TRBV5-1; abundance: -; CDR3aa: CASSLYSYTGELFF; CDR3nt: TGCGCCAGCAGCTTATACAGTTACACCGGGGAGCTGTTTTTT